Sequencing of this T cell receptor (beta chain) was carried out in a study of identical twins. Unique molecular identifiers were in the cDNA, with template-switch universal primer binding. TCRdb re-called the 5' RACE reads with MiXCR, one entry per CDR3 protein. The data show around 490,000 distinct CDR3 sequences, with about a fifth seen just once and about 0.48% held by the top ten. Each donor was a healthy Caucasian. Another study also made use of these data, one on yellow fever vaccine responses in identical twins.

Source material: CD4+ T cells sorted from blood. This TCR derives from a woman under 30 in good health.

The CDR3 loop reads CASSPKRGQGFDNEQFF. DNA of the CDR3: TGTGCCAGCTCGCCCAAGAGGGGTCAGGGGTTCGACAATGAGCAGTTCTTC. The chain uses TRBV18 and TRBJ2-1, with a tentative D call TRBD1 (6 bases). Germline V CDR1 and CDR2: KGHSH, LQKENI. The CDR3 is made up of 17 amino acids. With 6 bases removed from V and 5 bases from J, the gap between germline ends came to 23 bases.